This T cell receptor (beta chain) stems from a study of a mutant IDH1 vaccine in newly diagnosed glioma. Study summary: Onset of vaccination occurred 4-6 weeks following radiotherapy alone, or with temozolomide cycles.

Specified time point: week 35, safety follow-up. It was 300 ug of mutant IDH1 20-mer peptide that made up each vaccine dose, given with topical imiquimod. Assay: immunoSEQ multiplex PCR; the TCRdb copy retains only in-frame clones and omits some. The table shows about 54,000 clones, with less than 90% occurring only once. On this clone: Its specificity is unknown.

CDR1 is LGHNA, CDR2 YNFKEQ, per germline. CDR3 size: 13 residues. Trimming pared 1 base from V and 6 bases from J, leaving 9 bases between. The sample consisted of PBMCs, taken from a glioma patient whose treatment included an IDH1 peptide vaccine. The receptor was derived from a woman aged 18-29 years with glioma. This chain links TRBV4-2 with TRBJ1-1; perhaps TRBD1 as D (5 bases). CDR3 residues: CASSQVRGAEAFF. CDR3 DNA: TGTGCCAGCAGCCAAGTGAGAGGGGCTGAAGCTTTCTTT.